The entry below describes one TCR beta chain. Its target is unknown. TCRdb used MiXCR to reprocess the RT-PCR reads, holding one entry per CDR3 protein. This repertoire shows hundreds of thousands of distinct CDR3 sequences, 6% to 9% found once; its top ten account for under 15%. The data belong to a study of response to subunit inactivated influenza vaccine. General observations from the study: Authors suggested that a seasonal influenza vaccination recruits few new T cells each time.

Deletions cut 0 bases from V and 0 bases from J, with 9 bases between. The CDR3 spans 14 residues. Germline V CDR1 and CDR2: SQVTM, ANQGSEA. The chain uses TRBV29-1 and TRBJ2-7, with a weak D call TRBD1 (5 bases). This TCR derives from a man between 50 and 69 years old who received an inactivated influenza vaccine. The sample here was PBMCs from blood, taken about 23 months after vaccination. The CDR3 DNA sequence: TGCAGCGTTGAAGACGGACATCGCTCCTACGAGCAGTACTTC. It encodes CSVEDGHRSYEQYF.